The sequence of this TCR beta chain was determined in a study of blood T cell repertoires in COVID-19. The ends were cut back, 5 bases at V and 3 bases at J, with 10 bases in the middle. This CDR3 has 14 residues. Germline V lookup: CDR1 MNHEY, CDR2 SMNVEV (reference sequence). A single count supports this clone. TCRdb's copy holds only in-frame clones and misses some; the assay was immunoSEQ multiplex PCR. Found here are roughly 240,000 clones, almost 85% of them singletons; the top ten hold 5% to 6.5%. This TCR derives from a man between 50 and 59 years old with COVID-19, enrolled during active disease. The chain joins TRBV27 to TRBJ1-4; D gene ambiguous. Sequenced input: peripheral blood. The CDR3 region is CASSLYGPNEKLFF. The CDR3 coding sequence is TGTGCCAGCAGTCTATATGGGCCTAATGAAAAACTGTTTTTT.